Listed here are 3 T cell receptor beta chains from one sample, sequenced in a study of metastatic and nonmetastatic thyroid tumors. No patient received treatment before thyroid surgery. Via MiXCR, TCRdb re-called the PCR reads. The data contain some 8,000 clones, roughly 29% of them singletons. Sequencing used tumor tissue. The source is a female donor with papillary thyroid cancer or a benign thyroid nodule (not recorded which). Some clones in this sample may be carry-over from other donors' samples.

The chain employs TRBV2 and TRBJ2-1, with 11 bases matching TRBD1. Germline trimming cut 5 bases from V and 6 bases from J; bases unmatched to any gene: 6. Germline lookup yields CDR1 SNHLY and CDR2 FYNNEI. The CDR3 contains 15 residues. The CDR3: CASSLGQGAGNEQFF. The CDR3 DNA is TGTGCCAGCAGTTTAGGACAGGGGGCTGGCAATGAGCAGTTCTTC.

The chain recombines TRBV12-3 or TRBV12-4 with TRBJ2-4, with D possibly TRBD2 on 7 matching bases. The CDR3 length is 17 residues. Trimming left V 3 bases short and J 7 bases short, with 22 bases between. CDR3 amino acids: CASSFEGGPWGRNIQYF. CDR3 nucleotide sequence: TGTGCCAGCAGTTTCGAGGGGGGGCCATGGGGTAGGAACATTCAGTACTTC.

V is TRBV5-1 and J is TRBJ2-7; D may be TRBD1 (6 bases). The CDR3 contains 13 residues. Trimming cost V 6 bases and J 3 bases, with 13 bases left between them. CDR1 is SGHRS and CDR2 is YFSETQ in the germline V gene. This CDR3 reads CASTDRLGYEQYF. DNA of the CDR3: TGCGCCAGCACCGACAGGTTAGGCTACGAGCAGTACTTC.